This TCR beta chain was documented in a study of graft-versus-host responses after intestinal transplantation (dated by TCRdb to the early 2020s). In the study overall: Multivisceral, liver-intestinal, or isolated intestinal transplants were received by the recipients. All recipients received anti-thymocyte globulin induction followed by maintenance tacrolimus and steroids for about three years. Bulk TCR-beta CDR3 sequencing was used to track graft-versus-host and host-versus-graft alloreactive T cell clones in the graft, circulation and bone marrow after intestinal transplantation. Alloreactive clones were identified by sequencing pre-transplant mixed lymphocyte reaction products and comparing them with unstimulated pre-transplant donor and recipient T cells. A cohort of some 24 intestinal transplant recipients, including one retransplant, was enrolled, and a few patients lacking pretransplant specimens were excluded. A peak of at least 4% donor T cells among recipient peripheral blood mononuclear cells was the definition used for donor T cell macrochimerism. Instead of going to the commercial service, samples from a few later patients were sequenced in-house on an Illumina MiSeq and processed with MiXCR. Broader findings and caveats from the paper: Early after transplant, peak levels of circulating GvH clones were associated with declines in HvG clones. The conclusions were limited by the relatively low number and heterogeneity of the intestinal transplant patients. High GvH to HvG T cell clonal ratios were observed in the allografts of patients with donor T cell macrochimerism. GvH clones were detected in recipient bone marrow, and some appeared earlier in ileal mucosa or blood, consistent with an intestinal mucosal origin.

The method was the immunoSEQ multiplex PCR assay. Adaptive Biotechnologies carried out high-throughput TCR-beta CDR3 sequencing of genomic DNA for most patients. The study's processing was this. TCR sequencing data were retrieved from Adaptive's ImmunoSEQ software for roughly 17 patients, whereas three other patients were processed with MiXCR and VDJtools. CDR3 nucleotide sequences shared between donor and recipient were removed because their origin could not be assigned. To be classed as alloreactive, a clone needed at least 2-fold expansion over unstimulated cells and a minimum CFSE-low frequency of 0.002% (template counts) or 0.001% (read counts). A clone was considered mappable if detected in the sequenced pre-transplant spleen, lymph node, or MLR CFSE-low populations of the donor or recipient. The cumulative frequency of alloreactive clones was calculated as a percentage of all sequences, weighted by copy number. TCRdb retrieved this table from immuneACCESS and kept in-frame rearrangements only. Not all clones are present; in checked studies, unresolved V genes account for under half, and no reason is known for the remainder. The DNA was the basis for D and trimming; V, J and clone size are from that table. The sample has 74,000 or so clones on record, roughly 90% of them singletons. The top ten clones comprise roughly 0.66% of the sample.

Blood samples were collected up to 4 times in the first month after transplant and then at least monthly when available. Taken from the germline V gene, the CDR1 and CDR2 loops are SGHAT and FQNNGV. Spanning cysteine to phenylalanine, the CDR3 consists of 13 amino acids. Only CDR3 DNA is held: 39 bases, read in frame from base 1. Trimming takes 2 bases from V and 4 bases from J, and the germline ends sit 6 bases apart. Comment on this clone: No cognate antigen has been identified for it. The sample holds no much larger clone one base away, and base qualities are not on file.

This material consisted of PBMCs, taken 98 days after intestinal transplantation. The chain is assembled from TRBV11-2 and TRBJ1-3; no confident D gene assignment can be made. The TCR originated in a human patient who received an intestinal transplant, so some T cells may come from the graft donor. The CDR3 has the sequence CASSLSLGNTIYF. The nucleotide sequence is TGTGCCAGCAGCTTAAGTTTGGGAAACACCATATATTTT.